The 7 T cell receptor beta chains presented below share a single source sample, sequenced in a study of blood T cell repertoires in COVID-19. Sequenced by immunoSEQ multiplex PCR; TCRdb stores in-frame clones only, minus some. This sample has under 85,000 clones; about 86% occur once, and the top ten carry approximately 15%. Specimen: peripheral blood. The source is a man older than 75 in a cohort sampled during active COVID-19.

The chain uses TRBV5-1 and TRBJ1-1; tentatively, D is TRBD1 (6 bases). Per germline, CDR1 SGHRS and CDR2 YFSETQ. Trimming left V 5 bases short and J 11 bases short, with 19 bases between. This CDR3 is built from 13 residues. The CDR3 nucleotides read TGCGCCAGCAGTTCGACAGGTGAGGGGGTGGCTTTCTTT. This translates into CASSSTGEGVAFF.

This chain links TRBV15 with TRBJ2-5; 7 bases map to TRBD1. CDR3 length equals 14 residues. Germline V gives CDR1 LNHNV, CDR2 YYDKDF (reference sequence). V trimming: 1 base; J trimming: 7 bases; junction bases outside the gene matches: 6. CDR3: CATSRVGTAGTQYF. The CDR3 DNA reads TGTGCCACCAGCAGAGTGGGGACAGCAGGGACCCAGTACTTC. The full variable domain, completed using reference TRBV15 and TRBJ2-5, is DAMVIQNPRYQVTQFGKPVTLSCSQTLNHNVMYWYQQKSSQAPKLLFHYYDKDFNNEADTPDNFQSRRPNTSFCFLDIRSPGLGDTAMYLCATSRVGTAGTQYFGPGTRLLVL.

V and J are TRBV3-1 (or the pseudogene TRBV3-2) and TRBJ2-1; 14 bases match TRBD2. Unmatched junction bases numbered 1, after V lost 3 bases and J lost 6 bases. Germline-derived CDR1 and CDR2 are LGHDT and YNNKEL (reference sequence). This CDR3 spans 15 amino acids. The CDR3 DNA sequence: TGTGCCAGCAGCCAGACTAGCGGGGGGGCCAATGAGCAGTTCTTC. It yields the protein CASSQTSGGANEQFF.

This clone occurred a few times. The chain uses TRBV5-4 and TRBJ1-1, with a possible D match to TRBD1 (5 bases). Per the germline V gene, CDR1 is SGHNT and CDR2 is YYREEE (reference sequence). Trimming left V 4 bases short and J 1 base short, with 8 bases between. The CDR3 spans 13 residues. CDR3 in amino acids: CASSEDTNTEAFF. For the CDR3, the DNA is TGTGCCAGCAGCGAGGACACGAACACTGAAGCTTTCTTT.

V gene TRBV10-3 combines with J gene TRBJ1-1, with D perhaps matching TRBD1 (5 bases). Per the germline V gene, CDR1 is ENHRY and CDR2 is SYGVKD. CDR3 length: 13 residues. V lost 6 bases and J 1 base, leaving 9 bases between the germline ends. The DNA of the CDR3 is TGTGCCATCAGACTCGGGGGGAACACTGAAGCTTTCTTT. Protein: CAIRLGGNTEAFF.

This chain links TRBV6-2 or TRBV6-3 with TRBJ1-6, with a possible D match to TRBD1 (6 bases). The CDR3 loop spans 19 amino acids. Germline CDR1 and CDR2: MNHEY and SVGEGT. V shed 2 bases and J shed 2 bases, with 19 bases lying between them. CDR3 region: CASSYAGGRGSPYNSPLHF. As DNA, the CDR3 is TGTGCCAGCAGTTACGCGGGGGGCCGTGGAAGCCCCTATAATTCACCCCTCCACTTT.

The chain combines TRBV11-2 with TRBJ2-1, with 10 bases aligning to TRBD2. Germline V CDR1 and CDR2: SGHAT, FQNNGV. V shed 7 bases and J 0 bases; nucleotides not matched to a gene: 3. CDR3 length equals 15 residues. CDR3 loop: CASTSSGSSYNEQFF. CDR3 in DNA: TGTGCCAGCACCTCTAGCGGGAGCTCCTACAATGAGCAGTTCTTC.